This section outlines one TCR beta chain sequence together with its context. Its antigen remains unidentified. It has no much larger one-base neighbor in the sample; base qualities were not kept. The collaborating institutions used their own protocols to collect whole blood in K2EDTA tubes. For TCRbeta analysis, collaborators shipped samples in one of three forms: frozen whole blood, isolated PBMCs, or DNA extracted from either of those sample types. This sample was taken from a study of blood T cell repertoires in COVID-19 (dated by TCRdb to about 2020). For context, the study as a whole: Samples from collaborators originated in the United States, Italy and Spain and spanned both the acute and convalescent phases of COVID-19. The material from the prospective study consisted of cDNA or gDNA derived from T cells, B-cell-depleted T cells, or PBMCs. The samples were drawn from two sources: the first 160 participants of the ongoing ImmuneRACE study, and 1,200 or so subjects contributed by 6 global collaborators. The repertoires were made available in a free public database intended to serve as a resource for research on the immune response to SARS-CoV-2. The sample metadata nearly always contained a de-identified subject ID, COVID-19 status, age in years and sex. Where available, HLA class I and class II types were taken from metadata supplied by the sample provider and were not determined by assay-based typing. The dataset comprised deeply sampled blood TCRbeta repertoires from subjects exposed to, actively infected with, or recovered from COVID-19.

The immunoSEQ Assay, a bias-controlled multiplex PCR, was used to amplify TCRbeta CDR3 regions from genomic DNA. In the source study's methods: The number of nucleated cells in each sample was estimated by amplification of reference gene primers within the assay. To quantify the absolute abundance of each unique TCRbeta CDR3 rearrangement, sequence reads were collapsed and filtered. For each sample, productive Simpson clonality was calculated as the square root of Simpson's diversity index across productive rearrangements. TCRdb's version of the immuneACCESS table is confined to in-frame rearrangements and falls short of the full clone set. An unresolved V gene accounts for under half of the shortfall where checked; the remainder is of unknown origin. The DNA gave D and trimming, while V, J and clone size come from that table. The sample table contains approximately 75,000 clones; only one count was recorded for roughly 84% of them. Of the sample, approximately 20% is held by the ten largest clones.

From cysteine to phenylalanine, the CDR3 is 14 amino acids long. Of all the DNA, just the CDR3 is kept, 42 bases in frame from base 1. V is reduced by 5 bases and J by 6 bases, leaving a spacing of 16 bases between them. According to the germline V gene (reference sequence), CDR1 reads MNHEY and CDR2 reads SMNVEV. General findings and caveats noted by the study authors: The amount of clinical and demographic metadata varied by source and participant and was provided uncurated.

Sequenced sample: peripheral blood. The receptor's source is a woman aged 45-65 years with acute or convalescent COVID-19. The sequence links TRBV27 to TRBJ1-2; a weak D assignment points to TRBD1 (5 bases agree). The DNA sequence is as follows: TGTGCCAGCAGTCCGAGCGGGGGACGACATGGCTACACCTTC. This is translated as CASSPSGGRHGYTF.